Listed below are T cell receptor beta chains from one sample, sequenced in a study of T cell repertoires in cytomegalovirus infection. TCRdb recomputed calls from the reads with MiXCR, one row per CDR3 protein. In the table there are a few hundred thousand distinct CDR3 sequences, over 15% of which are singletons. The material sequenced was CD8+ T cells from PBMCs. All receptors derive from a human donor in good health (CMV status not recorded). Some clones in this sample may be carry-over from other donors' samples. Each CDR3 is given with its conserved first and last residue. The D gene is left open where the match is weak. Where a row states a size, it is once, few, many or the class of an expanded clone; other rows omit it.

>TRBV7-2|many|-|TRBJ2-2
CASSLGYNTGELFF
TGTGCCAGCAGCTTGGGCTACAACACCGGGGAGCTGTTTTTT
>TRBV14|-|TRBD1|TRBJ2-3
CASSQGTGLGDTQYF
TGTGCCAGCAGCCAAGGGACAGGGCTGGGGGATACGCAGTATTTT
>TRBV5-1|-|-|TRBJ2-1
CASSLAQNSYNEQFF
TGCGCCAGCAGCTTGGCACAGAACTCCTACAATGAGCAGTTCTTC
>TRBV7-6|many|TRBD2|TRBJ2-3
CASSLVKRGTDTQYF
TGTGCCAGCAGCTTAGTAAAGCGGGGTACAGATACGCAGTATTTT
>TRBV27|few|TRBD1|TRBJ2-3
CASSRTGDTQYF
TGTGCCAGCAGCCGGACAGGAGATACGCAGTATTTT
>TRBV28|many|-|TRBJ1-6
CASSFWASNSPLHF
TGTGCCAGCAGTTTCTGGGCGTCAAATTCACCCCTCCACTTT
>TRBV27|-|-|TRBJ1-1
CASSFVGVIAEAFF
TGTGCCAGCAGTTTTGTGGGAGTGATAGCTGAAGCTTTCTTT
>TRBV7-2|many|TRBD1|TRBJ1-3
CASSRQGQGNANSGNTIYF
TGTGCCAGCAGCCGACAGGGACAGGGGAACGCTAACTCTGGAAACACCATATATTTT
>TRBV6-6|few|TRBD2|TRBJ2-1
CASSSGLAGNNEQFF
TGTGCCAGCAGCTCGGGACTAGCGGGGAACAATGAGCAGTTCTTC
>TRBV4-3|-|-|TRBJ2-7
CASSQDQGGAYEQYF
TGCGCCAGCAGCCAAGACCAAGGTGGAGCCTACGAGCAGTACTTC